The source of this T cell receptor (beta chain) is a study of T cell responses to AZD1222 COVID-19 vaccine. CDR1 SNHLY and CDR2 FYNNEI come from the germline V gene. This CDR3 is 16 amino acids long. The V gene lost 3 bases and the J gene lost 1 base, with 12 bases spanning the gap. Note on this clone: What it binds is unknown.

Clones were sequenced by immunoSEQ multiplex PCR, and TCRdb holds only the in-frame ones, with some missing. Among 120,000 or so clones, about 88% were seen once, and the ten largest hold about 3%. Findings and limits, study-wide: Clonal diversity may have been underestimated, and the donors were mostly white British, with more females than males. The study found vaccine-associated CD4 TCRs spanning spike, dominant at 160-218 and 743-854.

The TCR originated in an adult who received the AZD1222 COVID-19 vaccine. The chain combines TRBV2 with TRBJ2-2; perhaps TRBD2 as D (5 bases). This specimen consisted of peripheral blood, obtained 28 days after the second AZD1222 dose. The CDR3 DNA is TGTGCCAGCAGTGACCTGGGGAGCGGGAACACCGGGGAGCTGTTTTTT. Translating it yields CASSDLGSGNTGELFF. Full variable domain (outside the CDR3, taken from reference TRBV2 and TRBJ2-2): EPEVTQTPSHQVTQMGQEVILRCVPISNHLYFYWYRQILGQKVEFLVSFYNNEISEKSEIFDDQFSVERPDGSNFTLKIRSTKLEDSAMYFCASSDLGSGNTGELFFGEGSRLTVL.